This passage covers 29 T cell receptor beta chains from one sample sequenced in a study of identical twins (dated by TCRdb to the mid-2010s). The library relied on 5' RACE. Sequencing was carried out with an Illumina HiSeq 2000. TCRdb cleaned the public reads at Q25 with fastp, built clones with MiXCR and kept in-frame beta chains. All rows with the same CDR3 protein become a single entry with the most common DNA and genes. Across this sample there are approximately 680,000 distinct CDR3 sequences, with just over 7% seen only once. The top ten hold 1.6% of the sample. Another study also made use of these data, one on yellow fever vaccine responses in identical twins.

Sequenced: PBMCs. The receptors here all came from a woman under 30 in good health.

The rearrangement joins TRBV20-1 to TRBJ2-1; D not resolved. This CDR3 spans 14 amino acids. Trimming removed 1 base at V and 8 bases at J, with 15 bases between. CDR1 is DFQATT and CDR2 is SNEGSKA in the germline V gene (reference sequence). The CDR3: CSARVWEYNDEQFF. In nucleotides, the CDR3 is TGCAGTGCTAGAGTTTGGGAATACAATGATGAGCAGTTCTTC.

This clonotype was seen a handful of times. The V call is TRBV12-5, the J call TRBJ2-3; D is uncertain. Trimming left V 2 bases short and J 2 bases short, with 5 bases between. CDR1 and CDR2 (germline): LGHNT, FRNRAP. This CDR3 region has 13 residues. CDR3 sequence (DNA): TGTGCTAGTGGTTTGCCCCTCACAGATACGCAGTATTTT. This encodes CASGLPLTDTQYF.

In this sample, this clonotype turned up many times. This chain uses TRBV5-1 with TRBJ2-3; 7 bases align to TRBD2. The V gene end was trimmed by 3 bases and the J gene end by 0 bases; junction bases not matched to a gene: 13. Germline CDR1 is SGHRS and CDR2 is YFSETQ. The length of the CDR3 is 18 residues. The CDR3 bases are TGCGCCAGCAGCTATTATTCACCGGGACTAACTAGCACAGATACGCAGTATTTT. It encodes CASSYYSPGLTSTDTQYF.

This clonotype was detected ten times or more. The CDR3 here is CSVLRAAKETQYF. CDR3 nucleotides: TGCAGCGTTCTCCGGGCCGCAAAAGAGACCCAGTACTTC. The chain combines TRBV29-1 with TRBJ2-5; no firm D call. The CDR3 length is 13 residues. Germline V CDR1 and CDR2: SQVTM, ANQGSEA. The V end was cut by 5 bases, the J end by 3 bases, with 13 bases between.

The chain couples TRBV29-1 to TRBJ2-7; 9 nucleotides line up with TRBD2. The germline V gene encodes CDR1 SQVTM and CDR2 ANQGSEA. The V segment lost 1 base and the J segment 4 bases; nucleotides outside the gene matches: 8. This CDR3 has 15 amino acids. The CDR3 loop is CSVEVGYSGGYEQYF. CDR3 bases: TGCAGCGTTGAAGTCGGGTATAGCGGGGGATACGAGCAGTACTTC.

This clonotype was counted many times. This sequence joins TRBV12-3 or TRBV12-4 and TRBJ1-2; 7 bases fit TRBD1. The CDR3 length is 13 residues. The junction had 3 bases not matched to a gene; V was cut back by 2 bases and J by 6 bases. The CDR3 DNA is TGTGCCAGCAGTTTACGGGACAGCAATGGCTACACCTTC. Translating gives CASSLRDSNGYTF.

The chain combines TRBV12-3 or TRBV12-4 with TRBJ1-1, with D uncertain. The CDR3 is 12 residues long. The V end was cut by 1 base, the J end by 8 bases, with 8 bases between. The CDR3 protein is CASSLGLMEAFF. DNA for the CDR3: TGTGCCAGCAGTTTAGGTTTAATGGAAGCTTTCTTT.

This clonotype has at least ten counts. The V and J genes are TRBV28 and TRBJ2-3; 7 positions match TRBD2. The CDR3 totals 14 residues. Germline V gene data show CDR1 as MDHEN and CDR2 as SYDVKM. V trimming: 6 bases; J trimming: 2 bases; junction bases outside the gene matches: 5. This CDR3 reads CASSLGGVTDTQYF. The CDR3 coding sequence is TGTGCCAGCAGCTTGGGGGGGGTCACAGATACGCAGTATTTT.

The CDR3 loop is CASSLGLGTGETQYF. CDR3 coding DNA: TGTGCCAGCAGTTTGGGTCTGGGGACCGGAGAGACCCAGTACTTC. The rearrangement links TRBV12-3 or TRBV12-4 to TRBJ2-5; D is perhaps TRBD1 or TRBD2 (5 bases each). The length of the CDR3 is 15 residues. Trimming removed 3 bases at V and 4 bases at J, with 15 bases between.

This clonotype was recorded a few times. The chain recombines TRBV29-1 with TRBJ2-1; TRBD2 matches 9 bases. From germline, CDR1 is SQVTM and CDR2 ANQGSEA. The V and J ends lost 4 bases and 4 bases, in that order; junction bases with no gene match: 11. The CDR3 is 16 amino acids. Written as DNA, the CDR3 is TGCAGCGTTGTGGGACTAGCACAAAGAAGTTACAATGAGCAGTTCTTC. The encoded protein is CSVVGLAQRSYNEQFF.

This clonotype showed up many times. The chain combines TRBV20-1 with TRBJ2-5; 10 bases align to TRBD1. The V gene end was trimmed by 4 bases and the J gene end by 3 bases; junction bases not matched to a gene: 11. Germline V gives CDR1 DFQATT, CDR2 SNEGSKA (reference sequence). The CDR3 is 16 residues long. CDR3: CSANSPGTGAEETQYF. CDR3 DNA sequence: TGCAGTGCTAATAGCCCTGGGACAGGGGCGGAAGAGACCCAGTACTTC.

The chain has TRBV18 and TRBJ2-3, with D unclear. CDR3 length: 15 residues. From germline, CDR1 is KGHSH and CDR2 LQKENI. The V gene lost 3 bases and the J gene lost 2 bases, with 12 bases spanning the gap. CDR3 DNA: TGTGCCAGCTCACCCACTGGGCAGCCCACAGATACGCAGTATTTT. This gives the protein CASSPTGQPTDTQYF.

This clonotype has more than one count but fewer than ten. The rearrangement uses TRBV5-6 and TRBJ1-1; D is uncertain. This CDR3 comprises 13 residues. Germline CDR1 is SGHDT and CDR2 is YYEEEE. The germline V and J ends were trimmed by 0 bases and 11 bases, with 14 bases remaining between them. DNA of the CDR3: TGTGCCAGCAGCTTGGTCAGAGATGTCTCTGCTTTCTTT. It is translated as CASSLVRDVSAFF.

This chain connects TRBV25-1 to TRBJ2-2; 12 bases agree with TRBD2. V gave up 7 bases and J gave up 4 bases; unmatched junction bases: 25. The CDR3 covers 22 residues. Germline loops: CDR1 MGHDK, CDR2 SYGVNS. CDR3 protein: CASIRPLGLAGRSPSSTGELFF. For the CDR3, the DNA is TGTGCCAGCATTCGCCCCCTCGGACTAGCGGGACGGTCCCCGTCGAGCACCGGGGAGCTGTTTTTT.

The V call is TRBV15, the J call TRBJ2-7; 7 bases line up with TRBD1. From germline, CDR1 is LNHNV and CDR2 YYDKDF (reference sequence). V shed 5 bases and J 4 bases; nucleotides not matched to a gene: 17. CDR3 size: 17 residues. The CDR3 spells CATSVSDRDVFKYEQYF. CDR3 coding DNA: TGTGCCACCAGCGTATCCGACAGGGACGTCTTCAAGTACGAGCAGTACTTC.

A few counts support this clonotype. This rearrangement joins TRBV20-1 to TRBJ1-2, with 9 bases lining up with TRBD1. The germline gives CDR1 DFQATT, CDR2 SNEGSKA (reference sequence). Germline trimming cut 0 bases from V and 4 bases from J; bases unmatched to any gene: 3. This CDR3 has 14 amino acids. The CDR3 sequence is CSAREAGQGYGYTF. The CDR3 DNA reads TGCAGTGCTAGAGAGGCGGGACAGGGCTATGGCTACACCTTC.

The rearrangement joins TRBV20-1 to TRBJ1-1; no reliable D call. With 0 bases removed from V and 6 bases from J, the gap between germline ends came to 11 bases. CDR3 length: 13 residues. The V gene's germline CDR1 is DFQATT and CDR2 SNEGSKA (reference sequence). CDR3 bases: TGCAGTGCTAGAGATCTTTCCGGGGCTGAAGCTTTCTTT. The encoded protein is CSARDLSGAEAFF.

This clonotype showed up just a few times. The gene calls are TRBV7-9 and TRBJ2-3, with D perhaps matching TRBD1 (5 bases). This CDR3 comprises 15 residues. In germline, CDR1 is SEHNR, CDR2 FQNEAQ (reference sequence). The V end lost 5 bases, the J end lost 6 bases, and 18 bases lay between the germline ends. CDR3: CASSTALWGADTQYF. The CDR3 region has the DNA TGTGCCAGCAGCACCGCCCTCTGGGGCGCCGATACGCAGTATTTT.

This clonotype appeared many times. CDR3 nucleotides: TGTGCCAGCAGCCAAGATACTAGCGGCGGGACAGAGACCCAGTACTTC. Its translation is CASSQDTSGGTETQYF. The V gene is TRBV3-1, the J gene TRBJ2-5; 8 bases align to TRBD2. The CDR3 has 16 amino acids. From germline, CDR1 is LGHDT and CDR2 YNNKEL (reference sequence). V dropped 0 bases and J dropped 4; count of bases not matched to a gene: 7.

This chain links TRBV7-9 with TRBJ1-6, with D unresolved. The V gene's germline CDR1 is SEHNR and CDR2 FQNEAQ (reference sequence). V was cut by 2 bases and J by 10 bases, with 6 bases left in between. This CDR3 has 12 residues. The CDR3 loop is CASSLNGSPLHF. CDR3 nucleotide sequence: TGTGCCAGCAGCTTAAACGGGTCACCCCTCCACTTT.

J is TRBJ2-1 and V is TRBV9; 11 nucleotides line up with TRBD2. Trimming at V came to 0 bases and at J to 8 bases, leaving 7 bases not matched to a gene. Looked up from germline, CDR1 is SGDLS and CDR2 is YYNGEE. The CDR3 is 16 residues long. The CDR3 loop reads CASSVVLAGEDDEQFF. DNA of the CDR3: TGTGCCAGCAGCGTAGTACTAGCGGGGGAGGATGATGAGCAGTTCTTC.

This clonotype has only a few counts. The chain links TRBV7-8 to TRBJ2-7, with 7 bases identical to TRBD2. Germline CDR1 SGHVS, CDR2 FQNEAQ. V lost 4 bases to trimming and J lost 0 bases; unmatched junction nucleotides: 9. The CDR3 has 16 residues. The CDR3 loop reads CASSYTLGGNSYEQYV. The CDR3 region has the DNA TGTGCCAGCAGCTACACCCTCGGGGGGAACTCCTACGAGCAGTACGTC.

This clonotype was found a few times. The chain employs TRBV5-1 and TRBJ2-1; 11 nucleotides line up with TRBD1. The CDR3 runs to 16 residues. Germline V lookup: CDR1 SGHRS, CDR2 YFSETQ. With V trimmed by 3 bases and J by 3 bases, 5 bases remained unmatched. The CDR3 region has the DNA TGCGCCAGCAGCTGGGGACAGGGGGGGGTCTACAATGAGCAGTTCTTC. Translating it yields CASSWGQGGVYNEQFF.

This clonotype was counted a few times. CDR3 sequence (DNA): TGCGCCAGCAGTGAGTCCGGGGGCAGGTCCGAGCAGTACGTC. This sequence encodes CASSESGGRSEQYV. The chain employs TRBV10-2 and TRBJ2-7; either TRBD1 or TRBD2 may supply D (6 bases each). The CDR3 sequence is 14 residues long. Trimming left V 0 bases short and J 6 bases short, with 12 bases between. In germline, CDR1 is WSHSY, CDR2 SAAADI.

This clonotype was detected a few times. The chain is built from TRBV7-9 and TRBJ1-1; the D is unclear. Germline lookup yields CDR1 SEHNR and CDR2 FQNEAQ (reference sequence). CDR3 length equals 14 residues. V lost 4 bases and J 0 bases, leaving 9 bases between the germline ends. The chain's CDR3 is CASSYDIMNTEAFF. The CDR3 nucleotides are TGTGCCAGCAGCTACGACATAATGAACACTGAAGCTTTCTTT.

The chain combines TRBV11-1 with TRBJ2-3; TRBD2 matches at 8 bases. CDR3 size: 16 residues. CDR1 SGHAT and CDR2 FQDESV come from the germline V gene (reference sequence). J lost 0 bases, V lost 5 bases, and 7 bases had no gene match. CDR3 amino acids: CASSAHSGGSTDTQYF. The DNA for the CDR3 is TGTGCCAGCAGCGCCCACAGCGGGGGTAGCACAGATACGCAGTATTTT.

This clonotype was counted at least ten times. The rearrangement joins TRBV20-1 to TRBJ2-1, with 11 bases matching TRBD2. Germline-derived CDR1 and CDR2 are DFQATT and SNEGSKA (reference sequence). This CDR3 region has 17 residues. V lost 3 bases, J lost 5 bases, and 12 bases stayed unmatched. The CDR3 loop reads CSARSPGTSGIDNEQFF. CDR3 coding DNA: TGCAGTGCTAGGTCACCCGGGACTAGCGGAATAGACAATGAGCAGTTCTTC.

The chain links TRBV5-1 to TRBJ2-3; D is unclear. Germline V lookup: CDR1 SGHRS, CDR2 YFSETQ. The length of the CDR3 is 14 residues. The V gene lost 4 bases and the J gene lost 1 base, with 10 bases spanning the gap. CDR3 sequence reads: CASSALEGTDTQYF. CDR3 coding DNA: TGCGCCAGCAGCGCTCTTGAGGGCACAGATACGCAGTATTTT.

This clonotype was counted only a few times. J is TRBJ1-5 and V is TRBV19; D remains ambiguous. The CDR3 length is 15 residues. Germline CDR1 is LNHDA and CDR2 is SQIVND (reference sequence). V lost 10 bases and J lost 3, with 19 bases in between. The CDR3 here is CATKEDAKNNQPQHF. Written as DNA, the CDR3 is TGTGCCACTAAAGAGGACGCAAAAAACAATCAGCCCCAGCATTTT.